This TCR beta chain derives from a study of OX40 agonist ivuxolimab in advanced cancers. Study at large: Ivuxolimab, which patients received intravenously every 2 weeks, was dosed at 0.01 to 10 mg/kg. Study-level points and caveats: Some nonresponders additionally presented with little normalized T-cell clonal expansion.

The germline gives CDR1 SGHNT, CDR2 YYREEE (reference sequence). Trimming left V 5 bases short and J 5 bases short, with 16 bases between. The CDR3 extends over 15 amino acids. This clone was seen once. Its target is not known. Profiling relied on immunoSEQ multiplex PCR, and the TCRdb table lists in-frame clones only, not all of them. The sample contains about 26,000 clones, approximately 85% of which appear only once. Sequencing was performed on CD4+ or CD8+ T cells sorted from blood, taken in a trial of the OX40 agonist ivuxolimab. The gene calls are TRBV5-4 and TRBJ2-2; D is perhaps TRBD1 or TRBD2 (5 bases each). The TCR sequence derives from an adult with an advanced solid tumor such as melanoma, head and neck, liver or kidney cancer. CDR3 in amino acids: CASREPGPGTGELFF. In nucleotides, the CDR3 is TGTGCCAGCAGGGAACCGGGACCGGGGACCGGGGAGCTGTTTTTT.